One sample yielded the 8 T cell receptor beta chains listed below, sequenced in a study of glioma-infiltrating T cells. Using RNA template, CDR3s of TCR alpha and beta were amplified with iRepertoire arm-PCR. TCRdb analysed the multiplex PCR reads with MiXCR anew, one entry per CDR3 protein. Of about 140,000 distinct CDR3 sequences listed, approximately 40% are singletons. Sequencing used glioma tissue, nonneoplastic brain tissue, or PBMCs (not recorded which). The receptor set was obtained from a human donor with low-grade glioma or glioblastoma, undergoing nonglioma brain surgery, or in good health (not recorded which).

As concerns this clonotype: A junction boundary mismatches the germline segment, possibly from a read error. The DNA for the CDR3 is TGCGCCAGCAGCCAAGAGGCTAGCGACTCCTACGAGCAGTACTTC. It yields the protein CASSQEASDSYEQYF. The chain recombines TRBV6-1 with TRBJ2-7; D is perhaps TRBD2 (6 bases). The CDR3 runs to 15 residues. Per the germline V gene, CDR1 is MNHNS and CDR2 is SASEGT.

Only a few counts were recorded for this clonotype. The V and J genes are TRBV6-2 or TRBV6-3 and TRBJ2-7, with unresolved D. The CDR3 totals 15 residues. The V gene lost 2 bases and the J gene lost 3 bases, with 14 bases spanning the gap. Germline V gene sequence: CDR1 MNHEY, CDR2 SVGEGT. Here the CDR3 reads CASSYPRASLYEQYF. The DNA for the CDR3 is TGTGCCAGCAGTTACCCCCGGGCCTCGCTCTACGAGCAGTACTTC.

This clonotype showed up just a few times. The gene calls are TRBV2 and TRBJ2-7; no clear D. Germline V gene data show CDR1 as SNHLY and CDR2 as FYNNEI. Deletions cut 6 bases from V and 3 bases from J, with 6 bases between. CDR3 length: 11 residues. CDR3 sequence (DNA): TGTGCCAGCAGGGTCATCTACGAGCAGTACTTC. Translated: CASRVIYEQYF.

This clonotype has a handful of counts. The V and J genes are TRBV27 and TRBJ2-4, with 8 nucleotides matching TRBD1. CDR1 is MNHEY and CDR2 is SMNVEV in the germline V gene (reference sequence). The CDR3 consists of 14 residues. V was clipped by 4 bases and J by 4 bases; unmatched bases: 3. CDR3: CASSSDRVKNIQYF. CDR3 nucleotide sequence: TGTGCCAGCAGTTCGGACAGGGTAAAAAACATTCAGTACTTC.

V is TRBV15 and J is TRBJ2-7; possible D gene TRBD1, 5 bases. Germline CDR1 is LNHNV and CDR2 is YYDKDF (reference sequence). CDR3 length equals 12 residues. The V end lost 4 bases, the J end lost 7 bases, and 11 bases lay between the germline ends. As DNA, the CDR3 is TGTGCCACCAGCACAGGGTTCGCGGAGCAGTACTTC. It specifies CATSTGFAEQYF.

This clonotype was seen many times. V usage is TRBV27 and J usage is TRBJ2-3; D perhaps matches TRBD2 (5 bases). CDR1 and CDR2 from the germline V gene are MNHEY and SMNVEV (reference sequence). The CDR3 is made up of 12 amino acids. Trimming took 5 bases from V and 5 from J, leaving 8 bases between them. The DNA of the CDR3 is TGTGCCAGCAGTCCCGCGGGAGATACGCAGTATTTT. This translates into CASSPAGDTQYF.

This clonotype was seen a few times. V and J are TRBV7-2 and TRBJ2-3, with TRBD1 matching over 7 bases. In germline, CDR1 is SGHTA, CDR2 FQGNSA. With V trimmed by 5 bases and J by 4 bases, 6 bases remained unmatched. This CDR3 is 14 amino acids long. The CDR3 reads CASSLRQGADTQYF. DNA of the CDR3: TGTGCCAGCAGCCTCCGACAGGGAGCAGATACGCAGTATTTT.

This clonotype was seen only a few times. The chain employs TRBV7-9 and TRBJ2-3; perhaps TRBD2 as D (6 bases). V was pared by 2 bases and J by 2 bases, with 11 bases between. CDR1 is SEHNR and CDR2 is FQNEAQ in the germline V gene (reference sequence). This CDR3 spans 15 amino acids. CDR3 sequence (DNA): TGTGCCAGCAGCTTACGGTCGGGAGTCACAGATACGCAGTATTTT. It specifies CASSLRSGVTDTQYF. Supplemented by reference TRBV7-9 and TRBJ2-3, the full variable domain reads DTGVSQNPRHKITKRGQNVTFRCDPISEHNRLYWYRQTLGQGPEFLTYFQNEAQLEKSRLLSDRFSAERPKGSFSTLEIQRTEQGDSAMYLCASSLRSGVTDTQYFGPGTRLTVL.